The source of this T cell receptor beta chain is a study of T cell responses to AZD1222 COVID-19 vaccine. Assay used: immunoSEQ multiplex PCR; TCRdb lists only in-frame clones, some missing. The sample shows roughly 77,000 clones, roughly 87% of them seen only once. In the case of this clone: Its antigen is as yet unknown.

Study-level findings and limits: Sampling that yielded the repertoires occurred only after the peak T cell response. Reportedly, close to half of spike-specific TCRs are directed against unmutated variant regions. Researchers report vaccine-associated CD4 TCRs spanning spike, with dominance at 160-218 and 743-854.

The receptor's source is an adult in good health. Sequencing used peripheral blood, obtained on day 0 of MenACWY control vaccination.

The CDR3 loop reads CASSSVDPGGMNTGELFF. CDR3 nucleotides: TGTGCCAGCAGCTCAGTCGACCCGGGGGGGATGAACACCGGGGAGCTGTTTTTT. The V gene is TRBV7-6, the J gene TRBJ2-2; 8 nucleotides line up with TRBD2. Germline loops: CDR1 SGHVS, CDR2 FNYEAQ. The CDR3 runs 18 residues. The V gene end was trimmed by 4 bases and the J gene end by 1 base; junction bases not matched to a gene: 11.